This is a list of T cell receptor beta chains from one sample in a study of cytomegalovirus exposure and HLA in healthy donors. Profiling relied on immunoSEQ multiplex PCR, and the TCRdb table lists in-frame clones only, not all of them. The table shows fewer than 250,000 clones, with more than 75% occurring only once. The source material was PBMCs. The receptor source for this set is a woman in her 30s in good health and CMV-seropositive. The CDR3 runs from the conserved cysteine through the conserved F or W. The order of the fields is D gene, J gene, V gene, clone size, CDR3 protein, CDR3 DNA. A D gene is named only where the DNA matches it firmly. The size entry is marked missing in some rows and otherwise reads once, few, many or a size class.

D: .; J: TRBJ2-5; V: TRBV7-9; size: .; CDR3: CASSLNGEETQYF; DNA: TGTGCCAGCAGCTTAAATGGAGAAGAGACCCAGTACTTC
D: TRBD1; J: TRBJ2-1; V: TRBV5-1; size: .; CDR3: CASSKHRGPYNEQFF; DNA: TGCGCCAGCAGCAAACACAGGGGCCCCTACAATGAGCAGTTCTTC
D: .; J: TRBJ2-1; V: TRBV14; size: .; CDR3: CASSLRLGGYNEQFF; DNA: TGTGCCAGCAGCCTGAGGTTAGGGGGATACAATGAGCAGTTCTTC
D: .; J: TRBJ1-2; V: TRBV6-1; size: .; CDR3: CASTPRERDYGYTF; DNA: TGTGCCAGCACCCCTAGGGAGAGAGACTATGGCTACACCTTC
D: TRBD1; J: TRBJ1-4; V: TRBV7-2; size: .; CDR3: CASSGDRGGREKLFF; DNA: TGTGCCAGCAGCGGAGACAGGGGTGGGAGGGAAAAACTGTTTTTT
D: TRBD1; J: TRBJ2-2; V: TRBV11-2; size: .; CDR3: CASSREGQGWYENTGELFF; DNA: TGTGCCAGCAGCCGTGAAGGACAGGGTTGGTATGAGAACACCGGGGAGCTGTTTTTT
D: TRBD1; J: TRBJ1-2; V: TRBV4-1; size: .; CDR3: CASSQEWTGSYGYTF; DNA: TGCGCCAGCAGCCAAGAATGGACAGGCAGTTATGGCTACACCTTC
D: .; J: TRBJ2-3; V: TRBV28; size: .; CDR3: CASRRSGTDTQYF; DNA: TGTGCCAGCAGGAGGAGCGGCACAGATACGCAGTATTTT
D: .; J: TRBJ2-1; V: TRBV29-1; size: .; CDR3: CSTRRGIGYNEQFF; DNA: TGCAGCACGCGAAGGGGGATTGGCTACAATGAGCAGTTCTTC
D: TRBD1; J: TRBJ1-2; V: TRBV30; size: few; CDR3: CAWSSQGGYGYTF; DNA: TGTGCCTGGAGTTCGCAGGGGGGCTATGGCTACACCTTC
D: TRBD1; J: TRBJ2-7; V: TRBV29-1; size: .; CDR3: CSVTPGTDTYEQYF; DNA: TGCAGCGTTACGCCCGGGACAGACACCTACGAGCAGTACTTC
D: TRBD2; J: TRBJ2-5; V: TRBV11-2; size: .; CDR3: CASSLASGGIETQYF; DNA: TGTGCCAGCAGCTTAGCTAGCGGGGGCATCGAGACCCAGTACTTC
D: TRBD1; J: TRBJ2-6; V: TRBV27; size: .; CDR3: CASSSTGFWSGANVLTF; DNA: TGTGCCAGCAGTTCGACAGGGTTTTGGTCTGGGGCCAACGTCCTGACTTTC
D: .; J: TRBJ1-1; V: TRBV4-2; size: .; CDR3: CASSETGLNTEAFF; DNA: TGTGCCAGCAGCGAAACAGGTTTGAACACTGAAGCTTTCTTT
D: TRBD2; J: TRBJ2-3; V: TRBV27; size: .; CDR3: CASSALAGGTDTQYF; DNA: TGTGCCAGCAGTGCTCTGGCGGGGGGCACAGATACGCAGTATTTT
D: TRBD2; J: TRBJ2-1; V: TRBV7-6; size: .; CDR3: CASSFSGSDGNEQFF; DNA: TGTGCCAGCAGCTTTAGCGGGAGTGACGGCAATGAGCAGTTCTTC
D: .; J: TRBJ1-5; V: TRBV28; size: .; CDR3: CASSLPGANQPQHF; DNA: TGTGCCAGCAGCCTCCCAGGTGCCAATCAGCCCCAGCATTTT
D: TRBD2; J: TRBJ2-1; V: TRBV5-4; size: .; CDR3: CASSPGTSLYNEQFF; DNA: TGTGCCAGCAGCCCGGGGACTAGTCTATACAATGAGCAGTTCTTC
D: .; J: TRBJ2-2; V: TRBV11-3; size: .; CDR3: CASSLDSEVSGELFF; DNA: TGTGCCAGCAGCTTAGATAGCGAAGTGAGCGGGGAGCTGTTTTTT
D: TRBD1; J: TRBJ2-7; V: TRBV29-1; size: .; CDR3: CSAGQGASSYEQYF; DNA: TGCAGCGCGGGACAGGGGGCTAGCTCCTACGAGCAGTACTTC
D: TRBD1; J: TRBJ2-7; V: TRBV2; size: .; CDR3: CASSDPKGQGAYYEQYF; DNA: TGTGCCAGCAGTGATCCAAAGGGACAGGGGGCCTACTACGAGCAGTACTTC
D: TRBD2; J: TRBJ2-7; V: TRBV5-1; size: .; CDR3: CASSLGGGSMHEQYF; DNA: TGCGCCAGCAGCTTAGGAGGCGGGAGCATGCACGAGCAGTACTTC
D: .; J: TRBJ2-5; V: TRBV9; size: few; CDR3: CASSKSGTRETQYF; DNA: TGTGCCAGCAGCAAATCCGGGACAAGAGAGACCCAGTACTTC
D: .; J: TRBJ2-5; V: TRBV11-3; size: .; CDR3: CASSLIPGPGTQYF; DNA: TGTGCCAGCAGCTTAATTCCGGGTCCTGGGACCCAGTACTTC